These T cell receptor beta chains were read from a single sample in a study of T-cell reconstitution after alpha-beta-depleted transplantation in children. TCRdb used MiXCR to reprocess the PCR reads, holding one entry per CDR3 protein. The table records 480,000 or so distinct CDR3 sequences, 10% to 13% of them present only once. This sample comprised PBMCs, obtained before TCRalphabeta/CD19-depleted stem cell transplant. These receptors were taken from a child aged 2-15 years with inherited bone marrow failure, due to receive a stem cell transplant. Each CDR3 is given with its conserved first and last residue.

V,J,CDR3
TRBV10-3,TRBJ2-2,CAIGRDRDAGELFF
TRBV20-1,TRBJ2-7,CSAIHSPYEQYF
TRBV10-3,TRBJ1-1,CAISDPTGINTEAFF
TRBV6-5,TRBJ1-3,CASQRSYSGNTIYF
TRBV28,TRBJ2-5,CASSLYGRGFQETQYF
TRBV29-1,TRBJ2-7,CSVWIVGQGDEQYF
TRBV7-6,TRBJ1-3,CASSLAAPPSSGNTIYF
TRBV29-1,TRBJ2-3,CSATGRTSTDTQYF
TRBV7-8,TRBJ2-5,CASSGGESDVETQYF
TRBV23-1,TRBJ2-7,CASYEDIPHFYEQYF
TRBV9,TRBJ2-3,CARGLAITDTQYF
TRBV20-1,TRBJ2-1,CSAAPLGPYEQFF
TRBV20-1,TRBJ2-1,CSARDMLAVYNEQFF
TRBV6-2/TRBV6-3,TRBJ1-5,CASSYFPDRGLPKRNQPQHF
TRBV12-3/TRBV12-4,TRBJ1-2,CASSLKAGYGYTF
TRBV7-8,TRBJ1-2,CASSLVPFRDGYGYTF
TRBV7-9,TRBJ2-3,CASSFPEAGGDTDTQYF
TRBV20-1,TRBJ1-5,CSGRRDLNQPQHF
TRBV27,TRBJ1-5,CASRLALGEPQHF
TRBV7-9,TRBJ2-1,CASTELGAGSYNEQFF
TRBV28,TRBJ2-7,CASSFFSGRSSYEQYF
TRBV27,TRBJ2-7,CASSFGLSTYEQYF
TRBV4-3,TRBJ2-3,CASSQDFFKITDTQYF
TRBV18,TRBJ2-1,CASSPPARGHGNEQFF